This T cell receptor beta chain was found in a study of prognosis after radiotherapy for stage I lung cancer. This clonotype was seen at least ten times. Two-round multiplex PCR, the amplification method, yielded TCR beta CDR3 from genomic DNA. Amplification during the initial PCR round employed primers specific to each TRBV and TRBJ gene. TCRdb fed the multiplex PCR reads into MiXCR, producing one record per CDR3 protein. Of some 25,000 distinct CDR3 sequences listed, around 36% are singletons. Sequenced here: PBMCs, sampled before or after stereotactic body radiation therapy (not recorded which). The sequence derives from a donor over 45 with non-small cell lung cancer.

The CDR3 nucleotides are TGTGCCAGCAGCCAAGGGCACCTAGCGGGCCGCACAGATACGCAGTATTTT. Translation gives CASSQGHLAGRTDTQYF. The chain joins TRBV3-1 to TRBJ2-3; 8 bases agree with TRBD2. Germline V lookup: CDR1 LGHDT, CDR2 YNNKEL (reference sequence). V was clipped by 1 base and J by 1 base; unmatched bases: 7. CDR3 size: 17 residues.